The 21 T cell receptor beta chains in this list originate from one sample, sequenced in a study of cytomegalovirus exposure and HLA in healthy donors. Use of 60 Vbeta and 13 Jbeta primers characterized the PCR. Only in-frame clones appear in the TCRdb table, and some are missing; sequencing was by immunoSEQ multiplex PCR. This table has 100,000 to 150,000 clones, 82% appearing once. The source material was PBMCs. The receptors originated from a boy aged 2-9 years in good health and CMV-seronegative.

This chain joins TRBV7-3 and TRBJ1-5; D is unresolved. Germline lookup yields CDR1 SGHTA and CDR2 FQGTGA. V was pared by 2 bases and J by 0 bases, with 2 bases between. The CDR3 spans 13 residues. The DNA for the CDR3 is TGTGCCAGCAGCTTACATAGCAATCAGCCCCAGCATTTT. Translating it yields CASSLHSNQPQHF.

The chain combines TRBV6-5 with TRBJ1-2; D call uncertain. V dropped 6 bases and J dropped 10 bases, with 21 bases sitting between them. The germline V gene has CDR1 MNHEY and CDR2 SVGAGI. This CDR3 is 14 amino acids long. Here the CDR3 reads CASRNIVGRGIYTF. The CDR3 DNA follows: TGTGCCAGCAGAAATATAGTAGGACGGGGAATCTACACCTTC.

This chain joins TRBV18 and TRBJ1-2; D gene ambiguous. V shed 4 bases and J shed 4 bases, with 7 bases lying between them. This CDR3 comprises 12 residues. In germline, CDR1 is KGHSH, CDR2 LQKENI. CDR3 in DNA: TGTGCCAGCTCACTCGAGGGCTATGGCTACACCTTC. This gives the protein CASSLEGYGYTF.

The chain employs TRBV19 and TRBJ1-1; perhaps TRBD1 as D (6 bases). CDR1 is LNHDA, CDR2 SQIVND, per germline (reference sequence). Trimming left V 5 bases short and J 1 base short, with 8 bases between. The CDR3 has 13 residues. The CDR3, as DNA: TGTGCCAGTAGTCAGACAGGGAACACTGAAGCTTTCTTT. Translation: CASSQTGNTEAFF.

The V gene is TRBV7-2, the J gene TRBJ1-2; TRBD1 aligns across 8 bases. J gave up 3 bases and V 1 base, and 4 bases lay outside the gene matches. The CDR3 length is 15 residues. In germline, CDR1 is SGHTA, CDR2 FQGNSA. Here the CDR3 reads CASSLDRGRYYGYTF. In nucleotides, the CDR3 is TGTGCCAGCAGCTTAGACAGGGGGAGATACTATGGCTACACCTTC.

The V call is TRBV4-1, the J call TRBJ2-7; TRBD1 is a possible D gene (6 bases). CDR1 MGHRA and CDR2 YSYEKL come from the germline V gene. V lost 1 base and J lost 5, with 15 bases in between. This CDR3 spans 15 amino acids. CDR3 region: CASSQGRGRLDEQYV. CDR3 DNA: TGCGCCAGCAGCCAAGGCAGGGGACGCCTAGACGAGCAGTACGTC.

This clone was seen more than once but under ten times. The chain links TRBV5-1 to TRBJ2-7; D call uncertain. There are 12 residues in the CDR3. With 4 bases removed from V and 3 bases from J, the gap between germline ends came to 8 bases. Germline values: CDR1 SGHRS, CDR2 YFSETQ. The CDR3 here is CASSPSGYEQYF. CDR3 sequence (DNA): TGCGCCAGCAGCCCCTCAGGCTACGAGCAGTACTTC.

This clone showed up just once. The rearrangement uses TRBV29-1 and TRBJ1-2; D gene uncertain. This CDR3 is built from 12 residues. V lost 0 bases, J lost 3 bases, and 5 bases lay in between. Germline V lookup: CDR1 SQVTM, CDR2 ANQGSEA. CDR3 nucleotides: TGCAGCGTTGAAGACACAGACTATGGCTACACCTTC. Translating it yields CSVEDTDYGYTF.

V is TRBV2 and J is TRBJ1-2; possibly TRBD1 for D (6 bases). The CDR3 has 12 amino acids. The V and J ends lost 5 bases and 6 bases respectively, with 10 bases between them. Germline-derived CDR1 and CDR2 are SNHLY and FYNNEI. CDR3 sequence: CASSLRQDGYTF. For the CDR3, the DNA is TGTGCCAGCAGTCTCCGACAGGATGGCTACACCTTC. The entire variable domain, with the rest obtained from reference TRBV2 and TRBJ1-2, is as follows: EPEVTQTPSHQVTQMGQEVILRCVPISNHLYFYWYRQILGQKVEFLVSFYNNEISEKSEIFDDQFSVERPDGSNFTLKIRSTKLEDSAMYFCASSLRQDGYTFGSGTRLTVV.

In DNA, the CDR3 is TGTGCCAGTAGGGGGGACAGGGTGAAAATGGGGGCCAACGTCCTGACTTTC. This encodes CASRGDRVKMGANVLTF. The chain couples TRBV19 to TRBJ2-6, with 9 bases aligning to TRBD1. Germline V gives CDR1 LNHDA, CDR2 SQIVND (reference sequence). This CDR3 comprises 17 residues. Germline trimming cut 6 bases from V and 4 bases from J; bases unmatched to any gene: 10.

The chain has TRBV6-4 and TRBJ2-7; 9 nucleotides align to TRBD2. With V trimmed by 11 bases and J by 3 bases, 8 bases remained unmatched. Germline CDR1 and CDR2: MRHNA and SNTAGT. CDR3 length: 13 residues. The CDR3 nucleotides are TGTGCCCGTACCGGGACTAGCCGCTACGAGCAGTACGTC. This codes for CARTGTSRYEQYV.

The chain couples TRBV19 to TRBJ1-4; TRBD1 aligns across 9 bases. The CDR3 loop spans 14 amino acids. V gave up 6 bases and J gave up 8 bases; unmatched junction bases: 7. The germline CDR1 and CDR2 sequences are LNHDA and SQIVND (reference sequence). The CDR3 bases are TGTGCCAGTAGCGCGACAGGGGGGAAAGAAAAACTGTTTTTT. The encoded protein is CASSATGGKEKLFF.

The CDR3 DNA sequence: TGTGCCAGCAGTAGGGCAGGGGGCAGTCAGCCCCAGCATTTT. Translation: CASSRAGGSQPQHF. The V call is TRBV28, the J call TRBJ1-5; 8 nucleotides match TRBD1. The ends lost 5 bases at V and 6 bases at J; junction bases unmatched: 6. Germline V gene lookup returns CDR1 MDHEN and CDR2 SYDVKM. The CDR3 is 14 amino acids.

The rearrangement links TRBV5-1 to TRBJ1-6, with D maybe TRBD1 (6 bases). V shed 1 base and J shed 9 bases, with 11 bases lying between them. CDR3 length equals 14 residues. Per germline, CDR1 SGHRS and CDR2 YFSETQ. The CDR3 region has the DNA TGCGCCAGCAGCTTGTCAGGGGTTAGTTCACCCCTCCACTTT. This gives the protein CASSLSGVSSPLHF.

This chain joins TRBV20-1 and TRBJ1-2, with unresolved D. There are 11 residues in the CDR3. Trimming shortened V by 6 bases and J by 5 bases, and 10 bases separated the two germline ends. Germline values: CDR1 DFQATT, CDR2 SNEGSKA (reference sequence). DNA of the CDR3: TGCAGTGCCTGGGAGTATTATGGCTACACCTTC. Protein: CSAWEYYGYTF.

The chain is built from TRBV7-6 and TRBJ1-1; 7 bases fit TRBD1. The germline gives CDR1 SGHVS, CDR2 FNYEAQ. CDR3 length equals 12 residues. V gave up 5 bases and J gave up 10 bases; unmatched junction bases: 7. CDR3 in amino acids: CASSGNRGSAFF. In DNA, the CDR3 is TGTGCCAGCAGCGGTAACAGGGGTTCAGCTTTCTTT.

This sequence joins TRBV11-3 and TRBJ1-6, with TRBD1 matching 7 bases. Germline loops: CDR1 SGHNT, CDR2 YENEEA. V shed 3 bases, J shed 8 bases, and the junction held 4 bases outside the gene matches. There are 14 residues in the CDR3. DNA of the CDR3: TGTGCCAGCAGCTTGACAGGGTCGGATTCACCCCTCCACTTT. This gives the protein CASSLTGSDSPLHF.

J is TRBJ1-6 and V is TRBV5-4; perhaps TRBD1 as D (6 bases). Germline CDR1 is SGHNT and CDR2 is YYREEE (reference sequence). V lost 4 bases, J lost 8 bases, and 13 bases lay in between. This CDR3 is built from 14 residues. The CDR3: CASSRGGEDSPLHF. DNA for the CDR3: TGTGCCAGCAGCCGAGGGGGGGAGGATTCACCCCTCCACTTT.

The chain carries TRBV10-3 and TRBJ1-1; D possibly corresponds to TRBD1 (6 bases). CDR1 and CDR2 from the germline V gene are ENHRY and SYGVKD. Trimming shortened V by 6 bases and J by 1 base, and 18 bases separated the two germline ends. CDR3 length: 16 amino acids. CDR3: CAIRSKPGHENTEAFF. For the CDR3, the DNA is TGTGCCATCAGGTCCAAGCCGGGACACGAGAACACTGAAGCTTTCTTT.

The rearrangement joins TRBV18 to TRBJ2-2, with a weak D call TRBD2 (5 bases). Germline lookup yields CDR1 KGHSH and CDR2 LQKENI. The CDR3 extends over 16 amino acids. The V and J ends lost 6 bases and 7 bases respectively, with 21 bases between them. The CDR3 loop reads CASSHPDLLGIGELFF. Written as DNA, the CDR3 is TGTGCCAGCTCTCACCCGGACTTACTGGGCATCGGGGAGCTGTTTTTT.

The gene calls are TRBV2 and TRBJ2-3; 13 nucleotides line up with TRBD2. This CDR3 is 15 amino acids long. The germline CDR1 and CDR2 sequences are SNHLY and FYNNEI. Trimming took 7 bases from V and 6 from J; bases not matched to a gene: 7. The CDR3 spells CASTGLAGVGDTQYF. In DNA form, the CDR3 reads TGTGCCAGCACAGGACTAGCGGGAGTAGGTGATACGCAGTATTTT.